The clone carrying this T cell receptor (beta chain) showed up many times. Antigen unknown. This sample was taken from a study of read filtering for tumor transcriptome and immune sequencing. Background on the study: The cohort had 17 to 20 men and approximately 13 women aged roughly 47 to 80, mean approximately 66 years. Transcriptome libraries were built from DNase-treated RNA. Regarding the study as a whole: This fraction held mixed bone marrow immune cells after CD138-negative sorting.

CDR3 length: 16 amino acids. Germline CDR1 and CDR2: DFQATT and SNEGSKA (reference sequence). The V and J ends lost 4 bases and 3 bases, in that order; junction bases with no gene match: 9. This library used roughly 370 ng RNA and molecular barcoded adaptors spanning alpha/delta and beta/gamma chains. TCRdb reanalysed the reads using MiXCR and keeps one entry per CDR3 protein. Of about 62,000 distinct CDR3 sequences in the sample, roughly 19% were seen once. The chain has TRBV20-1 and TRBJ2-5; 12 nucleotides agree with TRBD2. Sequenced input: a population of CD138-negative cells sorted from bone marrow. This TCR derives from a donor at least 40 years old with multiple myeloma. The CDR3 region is CSATGNLAGGEETQYF. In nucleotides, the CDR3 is TGCAGTGCTACGGGGAACCTAGCGGGGGGGGAAGAGACCCAGTACTTC.